The rows below give T cell receptor beta chains drawn from one sample of a study of cytomegalovirus exposure and HLA in healthy donors. Data came from immunoSEQ multiplex PCR; TCRdb stores just in-frame clones and leaves some out. This table has approximately 300,000 clones, about 80% appearing once. Material: PBMCs. These receptors all come from a girl aged 2-10 years in good health and CMV-seronegative. Each CDR3 is given with its conserved first and last residue. D genes are given only for firm matches. The size field is filled for only some rows; it gives once, few, many or a size class.

V gene	D gene	J gene	clone size	CDR3 protein	CDR3 DNA
TRBV19	-	TRBJ1-1	few	CASSIGGEAFF	TGTGCCAGTAGTATAGGGGGCGAAGCTTTCTTT
TRBV5-6	-	TRBJ1-5	once	CASSRRGPGQPQHF	TGTGCCAGCAGCAGGAGGGGCCCTGGGCAGCCCCAGCATTTT
TRBV2	-	TRBJ1-1	-	CASTGTRADTEAFF	TGTGCCAGCACGGGGACTCGGGCCGACACTGAAGCTTTCTTT
TRBV18	-	TRBJ2-7	-	CASSPGSREQYF	TGTGCCAGCTCACCCGGGTCTCGGGAGCAGTACTTC
TRBV29-1	-	TRBJ1-1	-	CSSIGAGNTEAFF	TGCAGCTCAATAGGGGCAGGCAACACTGAAGCTTTCTTT
TRBV4-2	-	TRBJ2-1	-	CASSQGTPKGQFF	TGTGCCAGCAGCCAAGGGACTCCCAAGGGCCAGTTCTTC
TRBV6-1	-	TRBJ2-1	-	CASSDERGAYNEQFF	TGTGCCAGCAGTGATGAACGGGGAGCCTACAATGAGCAGTTCTTC
TRBV7-2	TRBD2	TRBJ2-1	-	CASSLGPGLAVYNEQFF	TGTGCCAGCAGCTTAGGACCGGGACTAGCGGTCTACAATGAGCAGTTCTTC
TRBV15	TRBD2	TRBJ2-2	-	CATETGLAGGGELFF	TGTGCCACAGAAACGGGACTAGCCGGGGGCGGGGAGCTGTTTTTT
TRBV7-9	-	TRBJ2-3	-	CSSSPTASTDTQYF	TGTTCCAGCAGCCCGACAGCTAGCACAGATACGCAGTATTTT
TRBV18	-	TRBJ1-1	-	CASSPPSTNTEAFF	TGTGCCAGCTCACCACCGAGCACTAACACTGAAGCTTTCTTT
TRBV30	-	TRBJ2-7	-	CAWRFRGFPSYEQYF	TGTGCCTGGAGATTTAGGGGGTTCCCCTCCTACGAGCAGTACTTC
TRBV28	TRBD2	TRBJ2-2	-	CASSRTSGGYTGELFF	TGTGCCAGCAGTCGGACTAGCGGGGGTTACACCGGGGAGCTGTTTTTT
TRBV4-2	-	TRBJ2-7	-	CASSQDRSQRAPYEQYF	TGTGCCAGCAGCCAAGATAGGAGCCAGCGGGCCCCCTACGAGCAGTACTTC
TRBV7-9	TRBD1	TRBJ1-5	few	CASSSGTASNQPQHF	TGTGCCAGCAGCTCCGGGACAGCTAGCAATCAGCCCCAGCATTTT
TRBV30	-	TRBJ1-1	few	CAWSTGTGVAEAFF	TGTGCCTGGAGTACGGGGACTGGGGTGGCTGAAGCTTTCTTT
TRBV5-4	-	TRBJ2-7	-	CASSSLNYEQYF	TGTGCCAGCAGCTCCCTAAACTACGAGCAGTACTTC
TRBV4-2	-	TRBJ2-7	-	CASSQESRQAEQYF	TGTGCCAGCAGCCAAGAGTCAAGGCAGGCCGAGCAGTACTTC
TRBV7-6	-	TRBJ2-7	-	CASSVTGGSSYEQYF	TGTGCCAGCAGCGTAACTGGAGGGTCCTCCTACGAGCAGTACTTC
TRBV5-5	TRBD1	TRBJ2-7	-	CASSLVQGAGNYEQYF	TGTGCCAGCAGCTTGGTTCAGGGGGCGGGAAACTACGAGCAGTACTTC
TRBV28	-	TRBJ2-7	-	CASTYYFRPGGRGEQYF	TGTGCCAGCACCTATTACTTTAGGCCAGGTGGGCGGGGCGAGCAGTACTTC
TRBV15	TRBD2	TRBJ2-1	-	CATSRRQGLAGGHEQFF	TGTGCCACCAGCAGACGCCAGGGACTAGCGGGGGGCCATGAGCAGTTCTTC
TRBV28	-	TRBJ1-5	few	CATLVGYRHQPQHF	TGTGCCACCCTAGTCGGGTATCGCCATCAGCCCCAGCATTTT
TRBV27	TRBD2	TRBJ2-7	once	CASSLVGGPYEQYF	TGTGCCAGCAGTTTAGTGGGAGGGCCCTACGAGCAGTACTTC
TRBV27	TRBD1	TRBJ1-2	-	CASSIGQGAGGYTF	TGTGCCAGCAGTATCGGACAGGGGGCGGGTGGCTACACCTTC
TRBV7-9	-	TRBJ1-2	-	CASSLGGLDGYTF	TGTGCCAGCAGCTTAGGAGGGCTCGATGGCTACACCTTC
TRBV6-1	-	TRBJ2-5	-	CASSEAAGIQETQYF	TGTGCCAGCAGTGAAGCGGCCGGGATACAAGAGACCCAGTACTTC
TRBV30	-	TRBJ2-3	-	CAWSFLDTQYF	TGTGCCTGGAGTTTCCTAGATACGCAGTATTTT
TRBV5-5	-	TRBJ2-1	few	CASTSPGVRGNEQFF	TGTGCCAGCACCTCCCCGGGGGTTAGGGGCAATGAGCAGTTCTTC
TRBV6-1	-	TRBJ2-1	-	CASSDPPTGNPRSDEQFF	TGTGCCAGCAGTGACCCGCCGACCGGGAACCCGAGATCGGATGAGCAGTTCTTC
TRBV28	TRBD2	TRBJ2-1	-	CASRTRTSGQYNEQFF	TGTGCCAGCAGAACCAGGACTAGCGGACAGTACAATGAGCAGTTCTTC
TRBV6-1	TRBD1	TRBJ1-5	-	CASSGWTGGFQPQHF	TGTGCCAGCAGTGGGTGGACAGGGGGGTTTCAGCCCCAGCATTTT
TRBV6-5	-	TRBJ1-1	once	CASRSGLQAFF	TGTGCCAGCAGGTCAGGTCTGCAAGCTTTCTTT
TRBV29-1	-	TRBJ2-1	-	CSESRDIDEQFF	TGCAGCGAGTCCCGGGACATCGATGAGCAGTTCTTC
TRBV10-3	TRBD2	TRBJ2-1	few	CAIGGAAGRLTQFF	TGTGCCATCGGCGGGGCAGCGGGGAGATTGACTCAGTTCTTC
TRBV4-1	TRBD2	TRBJ2-7	-	CASSPGTSGVTYEQYF	TGCGCCAGCAGCCCGGGGACTAGCGGGGTTACCTACGAGCAGTACTTC
TRBV7-2	-	TRBJ2-7	once	CASSLGGDTYEQYF	TGTGCCAGCAGCTTAGGCGGTGATACCTACGAGCAGTACTTC
TRBV28	TRBD1	TRBJ1-5	-	CASSLLETGASNQPQHF	TGTGCCAGCAGTTTATTAGAGACAGGGGCGAGCAATCAGCCCCAGCATTTT
TRBV28	TRBD1	TRBJ1-5	once	CATWTGAEGNQPQHF	TGTGCCACCTGGACAGGGGCAGAGGGCAATCAGCCCCAGCATTTT
TRBV28	TRBD2	TRBJ2-1	-	CASSSLTSGVYNEQFF	TGTGCCAGCAGTTCCCTAACTAGCGGGGTCTACAATGAGCAGTTCTTC
TRBV18	-	TRBJ1-2	-	CASSPDRMSNYGYTF	TGTGCCAGCTCACCAGACAGGATGTCTAACTATGGCTACACCTTC
TRBV4-2	TRBD2	TRBJ2-3	-	CASSLDGSASGFLGTQYF	TGTGCCAGCAGCCTCGACGGTTCTGCTAGCGGATTCCTGGGTACGCAGTATTTT
TRBV11-2	TRBD1	TRBJ2-7	few	CASSFSKHRGPYEQYF	TGTGCCAGCAGCTTCTCCAAACACAGGGGGCCTTACGAGCAGTACTTC
TRBV28	-	TRBJ2-7	-	CAVGSLLYEQYF	TGTGCCGTCGGTAGCCTTTTGTACGAGCAGTACTTC
TRBV7-2	-	TRBJ1-1	-	CASSFRTEAFF	TGTGCCAGCAGCTTCCGGACAGAAGCTTTCTTT
TRBV10-3	TRBD2	TRBJ2-1	-	CATSATSLDNEQFF	TGTGCCACATCGGCGACTAGCCTGGACAATGAGCAGTTCTTC
TRBV5-5	-	TRBJ2-7	few	CASSFYPPGGNYEQYF	TGTGCCAGCAGCTTTTACCCCCCAGGAGGAAACTACGAGCAGTACTTC
TRBV15	-	TRBJ1-5	-	CATSRDSGYSNQPQHF	TGTGCCACCAGCAGAGATTCGGGGTATAGCAATCAGCCCCAGCATTTT
TRBV28	-	TRBJ1-1	-	CASSSPRGGDTEAFF	TGTGCCAGCAGTTCCCCCAGGGGTGGTGACACTGAAGCTTTCTTT
TRBV7-9	-	TRBJ1-6	-	CASSFPSSYNSPLHF	TGTGCCAGCAGCTTCCCGAGCTCCTATAATTCACCCCTCCACTTT
TRBV2	TRBD2	TRBJ2-1	few	CASTLRGGGRGGVEQFF	TGTGCCAGCACCCTCCGGGGGGGCGGGAGAGGGGGTGTCGAGCAGTTCTTC
TRBV18	-	TRBJ2-7	-	CASSPPTGSTSSYEQYF	TGTGCCAGCTCACCACCGACAGGATCGACAAGCTCCTACGAGCAGTACTTC
TRBV2	-	TRBJ2-7	few	CASRRDSSYEQYF	TGTGCCAGCAGGCGGGACAGTTCCTACGAGCAGTACTTC
TRBV12-5	-	TRBJ1-1	few	CASGLGTLDYMNSEAFF	TGTGCTAGTGGTTTGGGGACCCTCGACTATATGAACTCTGAAGCTTTCTTT
TRBV28	TRBD1	TRBJ1-2	once	CASHSGAGGATVGYTF	TGTGCCAGTCACTCCGGGGCAGGGGGCGCAACGGTCGGCTACACCTTC
TRBV5-1	-	TRBJ1-5	-	CASSLVGANNQPQHF	TGCGCCAGCAGCTTGGTAGGGGCCAACAATCAGCCCCAGCATTTT
TRBV2	-	TRBJ2-7	-	CASIGHLYEQYF	TGTGCCAGCATTGGACACCTCTACGAGCAGTACTTC
TRBV28	TRBD1	TRBJ1-2	-	CASISSGQISWNYGYTF	TGTGCCAGCATTAGTTCGGGACAGATAAGTTGGAACTATGGCTACACCTTC
TRBV10-3	TRBD1	TRBJ1-1	-	CAISDLKTGAKNTEAFF	TGTGCCATCAGCGACTTAAAAACAGGGGCGAAGAACACTGAAGCTTTCTTT